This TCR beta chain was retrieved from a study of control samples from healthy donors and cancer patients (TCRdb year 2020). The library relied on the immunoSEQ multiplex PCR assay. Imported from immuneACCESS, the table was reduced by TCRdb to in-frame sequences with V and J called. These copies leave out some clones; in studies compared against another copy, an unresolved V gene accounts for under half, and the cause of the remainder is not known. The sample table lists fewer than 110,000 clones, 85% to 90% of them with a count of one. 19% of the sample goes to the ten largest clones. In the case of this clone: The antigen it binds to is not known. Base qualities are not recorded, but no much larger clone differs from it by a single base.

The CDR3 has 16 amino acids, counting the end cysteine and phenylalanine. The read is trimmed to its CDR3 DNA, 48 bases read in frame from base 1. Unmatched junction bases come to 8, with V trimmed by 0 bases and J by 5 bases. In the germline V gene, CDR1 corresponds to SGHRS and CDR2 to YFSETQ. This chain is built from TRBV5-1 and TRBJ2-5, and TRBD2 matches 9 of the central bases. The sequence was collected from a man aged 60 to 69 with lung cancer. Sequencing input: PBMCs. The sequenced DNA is TGCGCCAGCAGCTTGGTAAGCGGGGGGTCGATGGAGACCCAGTACTTC. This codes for CASSLVSGGSMETQYF.